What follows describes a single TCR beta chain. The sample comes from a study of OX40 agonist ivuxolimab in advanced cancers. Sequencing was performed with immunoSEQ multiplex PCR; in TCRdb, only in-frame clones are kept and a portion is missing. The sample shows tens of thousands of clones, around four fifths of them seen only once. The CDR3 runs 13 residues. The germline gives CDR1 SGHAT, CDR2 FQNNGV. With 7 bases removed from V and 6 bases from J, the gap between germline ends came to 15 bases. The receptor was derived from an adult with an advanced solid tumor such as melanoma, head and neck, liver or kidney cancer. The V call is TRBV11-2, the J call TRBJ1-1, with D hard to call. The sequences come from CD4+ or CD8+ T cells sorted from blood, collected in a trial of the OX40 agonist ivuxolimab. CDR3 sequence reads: CASTFGWSAEAFF. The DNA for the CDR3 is TGTGCCAGCACCTTTGGGTGGTCGGCTGAAGCTTTCTTT.